What follows are 5 T cell receptor beta chains derived from one specimen sequenced in a study of blood T cell repertoires in COVID-19. The protocol was immunoSEQ multiplex PCR, while the TCRdb copy is restricted to in-frame clones and leaves out a portion. The sample has fewer than 55,000 clones, roughly two thirds seen once. The sample comprised peripheral blood. The receptors derive from a woman aged 70-85 years with acute or convalescent COVID-19.

The chain joins TRBV7-8 to TRBJ1-4, with 7 bases lining up with TRBD1. CDR3 length: 16 amino acids. Germline V CDR1 and CDR2: SGHVS, FQNEAQ. The ends lost 5 bases at V and 8 bases at J; junction bases unmatched: 14. CDR3 residues: CASSPSRGQAREKLFF. The CDR3 nucleotides are TGTGCCAGCAGCCCAAGCCGAGGACAGGCTCGGGAAAAACTGTTTTTT.

The V gene is TRBV7-9, the J gene TRBJ2-7, with TRBD2 identical over 8 bases. The CDR3 is 14 amino acids. CDR1 is SEHNR and CDR2 is FQNEAQ in the germline V gene (reference sequence). V dropped 3 bases and J dropped 7; count of bases not matched to a gene: 8. CDR3 region: CASSFGGGSEEQYF. The CDR3, as DNA: TGTGCCAGCAGCTTCGGCGGGGGGTCAGAAGAGCAGTACTTC.

This clone was detected only a few times. The rearrangement links TRBV7-3 to TRBJ1-3, with D unclear. The CDR3 is made up of 13 amino acids. CDR1 SGHTA and CDR2 FQGTGA come from the germline V gene. V lost 5 bases to trimming and J lost 4 bases, with 9 bases between them. The CDR3 DNA reads as TGTGCCAGCAGCGACGGAGCGGGAAACACCATATATTTT. It translates to CASSDGAGNTIYF. Looking up the rest from reference TRBV7-3 and TRBJ1-3 gives the full variable domain: GAGVSQTPSNKVTEKGKYVELRCDPISGHTALYWYRQSLGQGPEFLIYFQGTGAADDSGLPNDRFFAVRPEGSVSTLKIQRTERGDSAVYLCASSDGAGNTIYFGEGSWLTVV.

The chain links TRBV2 to TRBJ2-7; D might be TRBD1 (5 bases). Trimming shortened V by 5 bases and J by 0 bases, and 11 bases separated the two germline ends. Germline V gene data show CDR1 as SNHLY and CDR2 as FYNNEI. The CDR3 extends over 14 amino acids. The CDR3 here is CASSQPRDSYEQYF. In DNA, the CDR3 is TGTGCCAGCAGTCAGCCCAGGGACTCCTACGAGCAGTACTTC.

V gene TRBV4-1 combines with J gene TRBJ2-5, with a tentative D call TRBD2 (6 bases). This CDR3 spans 14 amino acids. The germline V gene has CDR1 MGHRA and CDR2 YSYEKL. The germline V and J ends were trimmed by 5 bases and 2 bases, with 12 bases remaining between them. The CDR3 DNA follows: TGCGCCAGCAGCGGGGGGACTTTACAAGAGACCCAGTACTTC. Protein: CASSGGTLQETQYF.